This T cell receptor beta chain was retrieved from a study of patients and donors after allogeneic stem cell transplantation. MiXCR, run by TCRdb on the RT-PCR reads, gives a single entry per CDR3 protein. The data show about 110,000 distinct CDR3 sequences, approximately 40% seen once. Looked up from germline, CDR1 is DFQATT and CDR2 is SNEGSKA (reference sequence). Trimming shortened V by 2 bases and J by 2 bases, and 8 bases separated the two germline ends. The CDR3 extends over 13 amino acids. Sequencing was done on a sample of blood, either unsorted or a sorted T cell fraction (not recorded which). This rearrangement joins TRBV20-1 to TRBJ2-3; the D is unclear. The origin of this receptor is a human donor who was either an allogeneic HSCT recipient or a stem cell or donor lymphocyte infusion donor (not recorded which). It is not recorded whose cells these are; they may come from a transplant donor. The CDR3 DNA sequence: TGCAGTGCTAGAATGCCGATCACAGATACGCAGTATTTT. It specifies CSARMPITDTQYF.